The text below deals with one T cell receptor beta chain. Its matching antigen is unknown. This sample was taken from a study of identifying expanded T cells in peripheral blood. Study-level results: Across healthy donors, higher total template counts meant significantly greater roughly two-week count variance.

CDR1 and CDR2 from the germline V gene are SGHNT and YENEEA. The CDR3 has 12 residues. J lost 5 bases, V lost 3 bases, and 1 base had no gene match. No infections or other immune events were documented during collection. Clones were read by immunoSEQ multiplex PCR, and TCRdb kept only the in-frame ones, dropping some. The data hold about 90,000 clones, with about 86% observed a single time. V usage is TRBV11-3 and J usage is TRBJ2-7; 7 positions match TRBD1. The sequence derives from a person aged 18 to 69 in good health. The sample taken for sequencing was blood. The CDR3 DNA reads TGTGCCAGCAGCTTCGGGACAGACGAGCAGTACTTC. Its translation is CASSFGTDEQYF.